The sequence of this T cell receptor (beta chain) was determined in a study of blood T cells in healthy people across ages. Whole-study results and caveats: As naive T cell percentage varied, TCR beta diversity correlated strongly with it. Unsorted PBMC material precluded a definitive naive versus antigen-experienced comparison.

It was with a sample-barcoded 5' primer and a J-beta primer mix that a second PCR of roughly 7 to 12 cycles was run. Tagging of each cDNA molecule was performed by a template-switch adaptor with 12 random nucleotides. Via MiXCR, TCRdb re-called the 5' RACE reads, giving one row per CDR3 protein. The sample shows about 1,000,000 distinct CDR3 sequences, 40% to 45% of them seen only once. V lost 3 bases and J lost 4, with 13 bases in between. Germline CDR1 SGHTA, CDR2 FQGNSA. There are 15 residues in the CDR3. This clonotype was seen ten or more times. Its antigen is not known. Sequencing was done on a sample of blood. This chain links TRBV7-2 with TRBJ2-1, with D possibly TRBD2 on 6 matching bases. The receptor's source is a woman aged 55-70 years in good health. The CDR3: CASSFASSDYNEQFF. The CDR3 region has the DNA TGTGCCAGCAGCTTTGCGTCTAGCGATTACAATGAGCAGTTCTTC.